Listed below are T cell receptor beta chains from one sample, sequenced in a study of blood T cells in healthy people across ages. TCRdb re-analysed the 5' RACE reads in MiXCR, keeping a single row per CDR3 protein. The data show about 1.5 million distinct CDR3 sequences, 42% seen once. The sequencing sample was made of blood. The receptors come from a woman younger than 30 in good health. CDR3s leave out the opening cysteine and the closing phenylalanine or tryptophan. Expanded clones are given a class, and other clones once, few, many or no size at all.

abundance,j_gene,v_gene,CDR3aa
.,TRBJ2-5,TRBV27,ASSPVSAGRVETQY
.,TRBJ1-2,TRBV5-1,ASSLGFRDSPNYGYT
few,TRBJ1-1,TRBV6-2/TRBV6-3,ASRSSGTGATEAF
.,TRBJ2-1,TRBV27,ASSLTDRNEQF
once,TRBJ1-1,TRBV10-3,AISGGEGTGVRTEAF
few,TRBJ2-3,TRBV6-5,ASSYSGGRADNTQY
.,TRBJ2-5,TRBV9,ASSQGSSGGKEQY
.,TRBJ1-1,TRBV21-1,ASSTLAPGRLGAF
.,TRBJ1-3,TRBV6-6,ASSYSKGGRANTIY
few,TRBJ2-4,TRBV11-3,ASSVGGGGDIQY
.,TRBJ2-7,TRBV7-9,ASSQLPGSTYEQY
once,TRBJ2-5,TRBV5-6,ASSLGNSGPQETQY
.,TRBJ1-5,TRBV10-3,AIRNRGENQPQH
.,TRBJ2-1,TRBV4-3,ASSQGMRQVYEQF
.,TRBJ2-7,TRBV4-1,ASSQGIRDYEQY
.,TRBJ2-3,TRBV7-3,ASSFLRASTDTQY
.,TRBJ2-1,TRBV20-1,SARLNRRESYNEQF
few,TRBJ1-1,TRBV4-1,ASSQGVVKGNTEAF
.,TRBJ2-5,TRBV2,ASSEAPRGDNEQY
few,TRBJ2-3,TRBV7-9,ASRGRRSTDTQY
once,TRBJ2-1,TRBV20-1,SAASSGTGLYNEQF
.,TRBJ1-5,TRBV5-5,ASSLALTGHQPQH
few,TRBJ1-5,TRBV18,ASSNRDRPQH
.,TRBJ2-3,TRBV19,ASRPQGYRTSGSRRDTQY
few,TRBJ2-1,TRBV9,ASSVASAGVEQF
.,TRBJ1-5,TRBV7-2,ASSSQGPPFREPQH
.,.,TRBV12-3/TRBV12-4,ASSFGGLGNQPQY
few,TRBJ2-3,TRBV3-1,ASSQGTGGGGRFTDTQY
.,TRBJ2-1,TRBV7-2,VSAGGWNRVYYNEQF
.,TRBJ1-1,TRBV29-1,SVVETGMTEAF
.,TRBJ2-3,TRBV11-3,ASSMTLGNTQY
.,.,TRBV20-1,SAAAASGYYNEQY
.,TRBJ2-3,TRBV7-2,ASSAVLSRQY
few,TRBJ2-3,TRBV27,ASRDRRTGKVTDTQY
.,TRBJ1-1,TRBV4-3,ASSQHLAGQNTEAF
.,TRBJ2-3,TRBV18,ASSPQEPWADTQY
.,TRBJ2-1,TRBV6-6,ASSYGGLAGVNEQF
few,TRBJ1-4,TRBV12-3/TRBV12-4,ASSKRTALHEKLF
.,TRBJ2-1,TRBV24-1,ATSDSVQRYNEQF
few,TRBJ2-1,TRBV28,ASSLEGASGMQF
.,TRBJ2-1,TRBV7-6,ASSDGLAGADEQF